The 24 T cell receptor beta chains below were found in one sample sequenced in a study of early T cells in non-severe SARS-CoV-2 infection. TCRdb re-derived calls from the 5' RACE reads in MiXCR, one entry per CDR3 protein. This sample has about 60,000 distinct CDR3 sequences; around 5.2% occur once, and the top ten carry about 6.8%. The specimen was whole blood. Source of these receptors: an adult who was a healthcare worker with PCR-confirmed SARS-CoV-2 infection or an uninfected control (not recorded which).

This clonotype was detected many times. The genes are TRBV6-2 or TRBV6-3 and TRBJ2-7, with TRBD1 identical over 7 bases. CDR1 is MNHEY, CDR2 SVGEGT, per germline. CDR3 length: 13 residues. Trimming cost V 2 bases and J 4 bases; bases outside gene matches: 2. The CDR3 loop is CASSYQGVYEQYF. For the CDR3, the DNA is TGTGCCAGCAGTTACCAGGGGGTATACGAGCAGTACTTC.

This clonotype was observed at least ten times. V is TRBV5-4 and J is TRBJ2-2; the D call may be TRBD1 or TRBD2 (5 bases each). The CDR3 totals 12 residues. Germline V CDR1 and CDR2: SGHNT, YYREEE (reference sequence). V lost 3 bases and J lost 5, with 5 bases in between. For the CDR3, the DNA is TGTGCCAGCAGCTGGGGGACCGGGGAGCTGTTTTTT. This gives the protein CASSWGTGELFF.

This clonotype was found a few times. The rearrangement joins TRBV29-1 to TRBJ2-6; 8 positions agree with TRBD1. Unmatched junction bases numbered 8, after V lost 7 bases and J lost 0 bases. The CDR3 covers 16 residues. Germline values: CDR1 SQVTM, CDR2 ANQGSEA. Here the CDR3 reads CSAERTGTSGANVLTF. In DNA form, the CDR3 reads TGCAGCGCGGAGCGGACAGGGACCTCTGGGGCCAACGTCCTGACTTTC.

The sample holds many counts of this clonotype. This chain links TRBV13 with TRBJ1-1, with 7 bases fitting TRBD1. The CDR3 sequence is 16 residues long. Germline lookup yields CDR1 PRHDT and CDR2 FYEKMQ (reference sequence). V was pared by 5 bases and J by 4 bases, with 13 bases of the junction left unmatched. CDR3 in DNA: TGTGCCAGCAGCCTGTGGCAGGGGGATCGGGGCACTGAAGCTTTCTTT. Translation gives CASSLWQGDRGTEAFF.

This clonotype showed up just a few times. The chain combines TRBV7-9 with TRBJ1-1; D is uncertain. Trimming took off 3 bases at V and 4 bases at J, with 15 bases between the two ends. Germline CDR1 and CDR2: SEHNR and FQNEAQ (reference sequence). The CDR3 spans 15 residues. CDR3 protein: CASSFRDFSTTEAFF. CDR3 coding DNA: TGTGCCAGCAGCTTCCGGGATTTTAGCACCACTGAAGCTTTCTTT.

This clonotype was picked up many times. J is TRBJ2-3 and V is TRBV7-2; D not resolved. V lost 4 bases to trimming and J lost 5 bases, with 25 bases between them. Germline lookup yields CDR1 SGHTA and CDR2 FQGNSA. The length of the CDR3 is 18 residues. In nucleotides, the CDR3 is TGTGCCAGCAGCTCTTTATATCCCGGGCCCCTGCCCGGAGATACGCAGTATTTT. This gives the protein CASSSLYPGPLPGDTQYF.

This clonotype was observed at least ten times. V usage is TRBV6-1 and J usage is TRBJ1-2; D call uncertain. Germline V CDR1 and CDR2: MNHNS, SASEGT. CDR3 length: 12 residues. With 8 bases removed from V and 1 base from J, the gap between germline ends came to 8 bases. For the CDR3, the DNA is TGTGCCAGCCCCAACTTTAACTATGGCTACACCTTC. This encodes CASPNFNYGYTF.

The table lists this clonotype with many counts. The V gene is TRBV28, the J gene TRBJ1-1; D is possibly TRBD1 (5 bases). The CDR3 consists of 15 residues. Trimming removed 9 bases at V and 3 bases at J, with 20 bases between. Germline V gene sequence: CDR1 MDHEN, CDR2 SYDVKM. DNA of the CDR3: TGTGCCAGTCCTAAAGGAGGGGCCACGGACACTGAAGCTTTCTTT. This translates into CASPKGGATDTEAFF.

The chain carries TRBV19 and TRBJ2-7, with 9 bases identical to TRBD1. Germline V CDR1 and CDR2: LNHDA, SQIVND (reference sequence). This CDR3 spans 13 amino acids. With V trimmed by 10 bases and J by 6 bases, 10 bases remained unmatched. This chain's CDR3 is CATLTDRGTEQYF. For the CDR3, the DNA is TGTGCCACCTTGACGGACAGGGGAACCGAGCAGTACTTC.

In this sample, this clonotype turned up a few times. V usage is TRBV20-1 and J usage is TRBJ2-3; TRBD2 is a possible D gene (5 bases). The CDR3 is 12 residues long. V was pared by 8 bases and J by 2 bases, with 11 bases between. Per the germline V gene, CDR1 is DFQATT and CDR2 is SNEGSKA (reference sequence). The CDR3 DNA follows: TGCAGTATTCCGAGGGACACAGATACGCAGTATTTT. It is translated as CSIPRDTDTQYF.

This clonotype was counted many times. The chain joins TRBV10-3 to TRBJ2-5; possibly TRBD1 for D (5 bases). The CDR3 sequence is 13 residues long. V was trimmed by 3 bases and J by 5 bases, leaving 10 bases between them. CDR1 and CDR2 from the germline V gene are ENHRY and SYGVKD. The chain's CDR3 is CAISEGVGETQYF. DNA for the CDR3: TGTGCCATCAGTGAAGGGGTTGGTGAGACCCAGTACTTC.

This clonotype was seen many times. The gene calls are TRBV6-2 or TRBV6-3 and TRBJ2-2, with D possibly TRBD1 on 5 matching bases. The CDR3 length is 17 residues. From germline, CDR1 is MNHEY and CDR2 SVGEGT. The germline V and J ends were trimmed by 6 bases and 7 bases, with 24 bases remaining between them. Written as DNA, the CDR3 is TGTGCCAGCAGGCACAGGATCGGGCAGGGCAAGGTCGGGGAGCTGTTTTTT. Protein product: CASRHRIGQGKVGELFF.

The chain links TRBV28 to TRBJ2-5; D gene ambiguous. V was clipped by 2 bases and J by 5 bases, with 9 bases between them. The CDR3 is 13 amino acids. Per germline, CDR1 MDHEN and CDR2 SYDVKM. CDR3 loop: CASSLKSPETQYF. The CDR3 DNA follows: TGTGCCAGCAGTTTAAAGTCGCCGGAGACCCAGTACTTC. The whole variable domain, remainder taken from reference TRBV28 and TRBJ2-5, is DVKVTQSSRYLVKRTGEKVFLECVQDMDHENMFWYRQDPGLGLRLIYFSYDVKMKEKGDIPEGYSVSREKKERFSLILESASTNQTSMYLCASSLKSPETQYFGPGTRLLVL.

This clonotype has a count of ten or more. The chain carries TRBV6-2 or TRBV6-3 and TRBJ1-1; D not certain. Per germline, CDR1 MNHEY and CDR2 SVGEGT. The length of the CDR3 is 13 residues. The V gene lost 5 bases and the J gene lost 1 base, with 8 bases spanning the gap. The CDR3 DNA sequence: TGTGCCAGCAGTCTCCTCCGGAACACTGAAGCTTTCTTT. Protein product: CASSLLRNTEAFF.

This clonotype appeared many times. The CDR3 reads CASSPGLSTDTQYF. CDR3 nucleotides: TGTGCCAGCAGCCCGGGACTTTCCACAGATACGCAGTATTTT. V gene TRBV11-2 combines with J gene TRBJ2-3; tentative D call: TRBD2 (6 bases). The length of the CDR3 is 14 residues. CDR1 is SGHAT, CDR2 FQNNGV, per germline. V lost 5 bases and J lost 2, with 11 bases in between. Full variable domain (remainder filled in from reference TRBV11-2 and TRBJ2-3): EAGVAQSPRYKIIEKRQSVAFWCNPISGHATLYWYQQILGQGPKLLIQFQNNGVVDDSQLPKDRFSAERLKGVDSTLKIQPAKLEDSAVYLCASSPGLSTDTQYFGPGTRLTVL.

At least ten counts were recorded for this clonotype. The chain couples TRBV5-5 to TRBJ1-1, with a weak D call TRBD1 (6 bases). The V and J ends lost 4 bases and 4 bases respectively, with 11 bases between them. The CDR3 contains 13 residues. Germline V gene data show CDR1 as SGHKS and CDR2 as YYEKEE (reference sequence). The DNA for the CDR3 is TGTGCCAGCAGCCTCGGGGGGCGCACTGAAGCTTTCTTT. Translation gives CASSLGGRTEAFF.

Many counts were recorded for this clonotype. The gene calls are TRBV20-1 and TRBJ1-4; D may be TRBD1 (5 bases). Looked up from germline, CDR1 is DFQATT and CDR2 is SNEGSKA (reference sequence). The CDR3 has 12 residues. V was pared by 6 bases and J by 8 bases, with 13 bases between. This CDR3 reads CSAHSGGEKLFF. As DNA, the CDR3 is TGCAGTGCCCATTCCGGGGGGGAAAAACTGTTTTTT.

Worth noting for this clonotype: A much larger clone sits a single nucleotide away, making a read error possible. The chain recombines TRBV4-1 with TRBJ2-6; no definite D call. Germline V gene sequence: CDR1 MGHRA, CDR2 YSYEKL. CDR3 length: 16 residues. V shed 1 base and J shed 4 bases, with 11 bases lying between them. The CDR3 DNA reads TGCGCCAGCAGCCAAGCGTCCCAGGCCGGGGCCAACGTCCTGACTTTC. Residues: CASSQASQAGANVLTF.

This clonotype has just a few counts. J is TRBJ1-2 and V is TRBV2; D is uncertain. CDR1 is SNHLY and CDR2 is FYNNEI in the germline V gene. Trimming removed 1 base from V and 2 bases from J, with 8 bases in between. CDR3 size: 14 residues. CDR3 DNA: TGTGCCAGCAGTGAAGGGGGATTGAACTATGGCTACACCTTC. It codes for CASSEGGLNYGYTF. Drawing the rest from reference TRBV2 and TRBJ1-2, the complete variable domain is EPEVTQTPSHQVTQMGQEVILRCVPISNHLYFYWYRQILGQKVEFLVSFYNNEISEKSEIFDDQFSVERPDGSNFTLKIRSTKLEDSAMYFCASSEGGLNYGYTFGSGTRLTVV.

The V call is TRBV6-4, the J call TRBJ2-2; D remains ambiguous. Deletions cut 4 bases from V and 1 base from J, with 1 base between. Germline V CDR1 and CDR2: MRHNA, SNTAGT. CDR3 length equals 12 residues. CDR3 in amino acids: CASSGNTGELFF. The CDR3 bases are TGTGCCAGCAGTGGGAACACCGGGGAGCTGTTTTTT.

In this sample, this clonotype turned up many times. CDR3 bases: TGCGCCAGCAGCTTGGGGGGGTTCTCCTACAATGAGCAGTTCTTC. It translates to CASSLGGFSYNEQFF. The V gene is TRBV5-1, the J gene TRBJ2-1; D is possibly TRBD1 or TRBD2 (5 bases each). The CDR3 is 15 amino acids. V lost 0 bases, J lost 0 bases, and 7 bases lay in between. Germline-derived CDR1 and CDR2 are SGHRS and YFSETQ.

This clonotype was seen many times. CDR3 DNA: TGTGCCAGCAGCTTCCAGGGGAACACTGAAGCTTTCTTT. It translates to CASSFQGNTEAFF. The V and J genes are TRBV7-3 and TRBJ1-1; a weak D match, TRBD1 (5 bases). The CDR3 sequence is 13 residues long. CDR1 and CDR2 (germline): SGHTA, FQGTGA. V was pared by 3 bases and J by 1 base, with 6 bases between.

This clonotype occurred many times. The rearrangement uses TRBV21-1 and TRBJ2-5; TRBD1, as called in the table, went unchecked against the DNA. TRBV21-1 is deemed a pseudogene. The CDR3 covers 14 residues. This chain's CDR3 is CASSKDRGGKTQYF. The CDR3 coding sequence is TGTGCCAGCAGCAAAGACCGGGGGGGAAAGACCCAGTACTTC.

V is TRBV4-2 and J is TRBJ2-7; tentatively, D is TRBD2 (5 bases). Trimming pared 0 bases from V and 3 bases from J, leaving 15 bases between. The CDR3 extends over 16 amino acids. The germline V gene has CDR1 LGHNA and CDR2 YNFKEQ. CDR3 in DNA: TGTGCCAGCAGCCAAGATATAGGGAGAGAACACTACGAGCAGTACTTC. Protein product: CASSQDIGREHYEQYF.